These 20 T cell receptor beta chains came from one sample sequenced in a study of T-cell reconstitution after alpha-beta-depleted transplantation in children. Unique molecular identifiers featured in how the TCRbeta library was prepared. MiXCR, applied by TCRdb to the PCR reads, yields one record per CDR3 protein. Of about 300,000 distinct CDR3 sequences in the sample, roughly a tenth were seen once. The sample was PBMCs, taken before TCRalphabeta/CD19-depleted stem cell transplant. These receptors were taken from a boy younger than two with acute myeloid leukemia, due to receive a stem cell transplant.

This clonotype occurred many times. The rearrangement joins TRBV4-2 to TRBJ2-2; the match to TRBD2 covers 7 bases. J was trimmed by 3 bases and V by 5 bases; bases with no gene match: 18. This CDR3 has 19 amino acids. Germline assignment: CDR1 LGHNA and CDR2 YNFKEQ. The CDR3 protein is CASSDETWRESRYTGELFF. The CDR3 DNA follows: TGTGCCAGCAGCGACGAGACTTGGCGGGAGAGTAGGTACACCGGGGAGCTGTTTTTT.

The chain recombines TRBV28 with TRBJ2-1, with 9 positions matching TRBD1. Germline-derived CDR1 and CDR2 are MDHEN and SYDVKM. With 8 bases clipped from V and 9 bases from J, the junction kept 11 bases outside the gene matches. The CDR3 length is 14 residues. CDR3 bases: TGTGCCAGCTCTCTGTGGGACAGGGACGGTGAGCAGTTCTTC. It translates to CASSLWDRDGEQFF.

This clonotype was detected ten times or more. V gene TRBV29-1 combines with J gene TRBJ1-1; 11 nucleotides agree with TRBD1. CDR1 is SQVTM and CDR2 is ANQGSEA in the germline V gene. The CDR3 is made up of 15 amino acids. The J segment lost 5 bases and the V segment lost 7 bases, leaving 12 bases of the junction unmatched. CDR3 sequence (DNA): TGCAGCGCCAAAGGACAGGGGGCGCGAGGAACTGAAGCTTTCTTT. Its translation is CSAKGQGARGTEAFF.

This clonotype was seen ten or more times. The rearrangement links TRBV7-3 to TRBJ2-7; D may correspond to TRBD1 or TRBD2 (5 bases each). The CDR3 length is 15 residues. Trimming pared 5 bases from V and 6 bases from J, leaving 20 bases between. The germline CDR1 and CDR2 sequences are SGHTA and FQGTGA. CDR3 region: CASSPMGTVRGEQYF. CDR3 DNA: TGTGCCAGCAGCCCAATGGGGACCGTCCGTGGCGAGCAGTACTTC.

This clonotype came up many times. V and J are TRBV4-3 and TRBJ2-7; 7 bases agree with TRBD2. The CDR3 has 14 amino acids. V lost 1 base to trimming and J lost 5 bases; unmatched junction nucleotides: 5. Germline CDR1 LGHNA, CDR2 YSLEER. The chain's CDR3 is CASSQGIGRDEQYF. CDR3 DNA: TGCGCCAGCAGCCAAGGTATAGGGAGGGACGAGCAGTACTTC.

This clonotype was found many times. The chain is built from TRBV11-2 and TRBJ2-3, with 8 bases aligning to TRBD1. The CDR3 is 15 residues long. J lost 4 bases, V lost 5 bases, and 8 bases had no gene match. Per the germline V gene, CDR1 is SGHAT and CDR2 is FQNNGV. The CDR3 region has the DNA TGTGCCAGCAGCCCCCCGGACAGGGTCTCAGATACGCAGTATTTT. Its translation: CASSPPDRVSDTQYF.

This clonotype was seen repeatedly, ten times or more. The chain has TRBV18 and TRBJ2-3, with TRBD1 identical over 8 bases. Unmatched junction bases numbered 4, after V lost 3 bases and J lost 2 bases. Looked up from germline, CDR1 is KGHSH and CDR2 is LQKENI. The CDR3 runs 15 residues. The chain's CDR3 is CASSPGTGLTDTQYF. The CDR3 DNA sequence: TGTGCCAGCTCACCGGGGACAGGCCTCACAGATACGCAGTATTTT.

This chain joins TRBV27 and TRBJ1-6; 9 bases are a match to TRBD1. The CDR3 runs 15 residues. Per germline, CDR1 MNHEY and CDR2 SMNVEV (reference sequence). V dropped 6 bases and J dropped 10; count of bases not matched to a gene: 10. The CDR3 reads CASRSPGQGKSPLHF. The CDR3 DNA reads TGTGCCAGCAGATCCCCGGGACAGGGTAAATCACCCCTCCACTTT.

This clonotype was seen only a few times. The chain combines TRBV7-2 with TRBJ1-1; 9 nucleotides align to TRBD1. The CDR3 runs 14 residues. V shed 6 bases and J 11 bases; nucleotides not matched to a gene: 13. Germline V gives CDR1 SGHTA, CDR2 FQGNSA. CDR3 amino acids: CASSRDRALDGAFF. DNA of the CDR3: TGTGCCAGCAGTCGGGACAGGGCGCTAGATGGGGCTTTCTTT. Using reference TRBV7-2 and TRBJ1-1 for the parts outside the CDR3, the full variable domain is GAGVSQSPSNKVTEKGKDVELRCDPISGHTALYWYRQSLGQGLEFLIYFQGNSAPDKSGLPSDRFSAERTGGSVSTLTIQRTQQEDSAVYLCASSRDRALDGAFFGQGTRLTVV.

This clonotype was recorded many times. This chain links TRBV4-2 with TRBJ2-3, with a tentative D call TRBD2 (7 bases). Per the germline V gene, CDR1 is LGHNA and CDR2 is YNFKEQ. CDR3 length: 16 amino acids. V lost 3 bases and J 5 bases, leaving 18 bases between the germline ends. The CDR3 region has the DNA TGTGCCAGCAGCCACTCGCCCGGGGGAGGGGGAGATACGCAGTATTTT. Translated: CASSHSPGGGGDTQYF.

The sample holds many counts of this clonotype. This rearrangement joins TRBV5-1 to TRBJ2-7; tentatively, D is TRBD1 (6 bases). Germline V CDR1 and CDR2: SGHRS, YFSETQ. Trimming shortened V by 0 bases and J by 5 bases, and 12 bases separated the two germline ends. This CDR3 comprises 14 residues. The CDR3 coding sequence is TGCGCCAGCAGCTTGGAGGTCAGGGGCAACGAGCAGTACTTC. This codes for CASSLEVRGNEQYF.

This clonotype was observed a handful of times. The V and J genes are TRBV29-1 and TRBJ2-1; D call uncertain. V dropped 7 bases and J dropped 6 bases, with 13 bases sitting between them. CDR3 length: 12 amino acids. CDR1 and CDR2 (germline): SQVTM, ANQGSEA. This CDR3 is CSALDPINEQFF. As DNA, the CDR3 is TGCAGCGCTCTAGATCCCATCAATGAGCAGTTCTTC.

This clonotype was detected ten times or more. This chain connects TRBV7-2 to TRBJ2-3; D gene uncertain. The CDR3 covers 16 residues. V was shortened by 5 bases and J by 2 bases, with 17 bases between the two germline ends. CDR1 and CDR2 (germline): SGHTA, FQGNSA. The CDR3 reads CASSQLGLGITDTQYF. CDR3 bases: TGTGCCAGCAGCCAACTCGGGCTGGGGATCACAGATACGCAGTATTTT.

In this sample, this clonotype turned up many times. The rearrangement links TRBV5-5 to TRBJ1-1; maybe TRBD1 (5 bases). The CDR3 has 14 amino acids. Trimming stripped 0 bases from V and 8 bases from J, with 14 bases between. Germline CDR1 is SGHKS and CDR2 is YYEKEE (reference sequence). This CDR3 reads CASSLVRVRGEAFF. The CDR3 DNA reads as TGTGCCAGCAGCTTGGTAAGGGTTCGGGGGGAAGCTTTCTTT.

The CDR3 DNA is TGTGCCAGCAGCCCCGCCCTGGCGGGAGGTCAAGAGACCCAGTACTTC. It is translated as CASSPALAGGQETQYF. This chain links TRBV7-9 with TRBJ2-5, with 8 bases identical to TRBD2. Trimming took 5 bases from V and 2 from J; bases not matched to a gene: 10. The CDR3 totals 16 residues. The germline V gene encodes CDR1 SEHNR and CDR2 FQNEAQ (reference sequence).

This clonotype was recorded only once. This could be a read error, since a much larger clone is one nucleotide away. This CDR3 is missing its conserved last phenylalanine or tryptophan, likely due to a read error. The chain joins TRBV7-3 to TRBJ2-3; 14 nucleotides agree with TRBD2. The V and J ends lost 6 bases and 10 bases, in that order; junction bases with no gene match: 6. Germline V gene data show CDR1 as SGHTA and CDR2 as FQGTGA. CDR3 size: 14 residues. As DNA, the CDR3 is TGTGCCAGCAGTTCCGGGACTAGCGGGGGTGCGCAGTATTGT. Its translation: CASSSGTSGGAQYC.

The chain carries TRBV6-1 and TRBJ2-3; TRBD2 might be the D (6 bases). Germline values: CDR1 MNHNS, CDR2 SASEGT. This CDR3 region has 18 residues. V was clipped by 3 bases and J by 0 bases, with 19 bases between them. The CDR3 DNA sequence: TGTGCCAGCAGTGATGTGGCGGGGAATAGCGTCAGCACAGATACGCAGTATTTT. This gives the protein CASSDVAGNSVSTDTQYF.

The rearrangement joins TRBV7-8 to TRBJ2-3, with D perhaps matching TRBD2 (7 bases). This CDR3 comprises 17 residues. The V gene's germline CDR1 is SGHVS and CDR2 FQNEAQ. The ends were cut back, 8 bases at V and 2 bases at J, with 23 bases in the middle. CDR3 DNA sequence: TGTGCCAGCCGGACGGGGGGACACCGTCCCCACACAGATACGCAGTATTTT. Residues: CASRTGGHRPHTDTQYF.

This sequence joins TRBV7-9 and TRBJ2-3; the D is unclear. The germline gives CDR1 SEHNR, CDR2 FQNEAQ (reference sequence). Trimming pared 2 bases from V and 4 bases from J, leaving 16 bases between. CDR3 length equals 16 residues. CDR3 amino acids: CASSLIGDYGADTQYF. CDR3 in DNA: TGTGCCAGCAGCTTAATTGGGGATTATGGCGCAGATACGCAGTATTTT.

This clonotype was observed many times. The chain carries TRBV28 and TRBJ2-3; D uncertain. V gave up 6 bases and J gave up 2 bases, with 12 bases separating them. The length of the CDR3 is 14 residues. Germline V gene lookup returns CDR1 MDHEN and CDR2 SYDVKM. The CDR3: CASSLELNTDTQYF. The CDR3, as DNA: TGTGCCAGCAGCTTGGAATTGAACACAGATACGCAGTATTTT.